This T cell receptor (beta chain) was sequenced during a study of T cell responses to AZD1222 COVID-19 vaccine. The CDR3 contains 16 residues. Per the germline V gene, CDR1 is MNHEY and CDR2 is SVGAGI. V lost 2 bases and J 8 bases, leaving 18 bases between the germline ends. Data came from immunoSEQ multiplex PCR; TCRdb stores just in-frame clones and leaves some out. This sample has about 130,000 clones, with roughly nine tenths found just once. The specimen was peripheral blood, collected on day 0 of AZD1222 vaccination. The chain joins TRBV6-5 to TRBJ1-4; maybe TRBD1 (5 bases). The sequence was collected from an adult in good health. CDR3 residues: CASSYRAGTSEEKLFF. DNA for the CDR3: TGTGCCAGCAGTTACAGGGCCGGGACGTCTGAGGAAAAACTGTTTTTT.